This TCR beta chain was obtained from a study of blood T cell repertoires in COVID-19. Background on the study: PBMCs, B-cell-depleted T cells, or T cells were the source of the cDNA or gDNA that made up the material.

The CDR3 loop spans 15 amino acids. V was shortened by 3 bases and J by 7 bases, with 15 bases between the two germline ends. Germline-derived CDR1 and CDR2 are MDHEN and SYDVKM. Generated by immunoSEQ multiplex PCR, the TCRdb table keeps only in-frame clones and is missing some. Of over 250,000 clones listed, about 89% are singletons. What was sequenced was peripheral blood. This receptor was obtained from a woman aged 25 to 45 with COVID-19, enrolled during active disease. The J gene is TRBJ1-4, the V gene TRBV28; D might be TRBD1 (6 bases). The CDR3 reads CASSLRGNPIEKLFF. The CDR3 DNA reads as TGTGCCAGCAGTTTGAGGGGGAACCCCATTGAAAAACTGTTTTTT.